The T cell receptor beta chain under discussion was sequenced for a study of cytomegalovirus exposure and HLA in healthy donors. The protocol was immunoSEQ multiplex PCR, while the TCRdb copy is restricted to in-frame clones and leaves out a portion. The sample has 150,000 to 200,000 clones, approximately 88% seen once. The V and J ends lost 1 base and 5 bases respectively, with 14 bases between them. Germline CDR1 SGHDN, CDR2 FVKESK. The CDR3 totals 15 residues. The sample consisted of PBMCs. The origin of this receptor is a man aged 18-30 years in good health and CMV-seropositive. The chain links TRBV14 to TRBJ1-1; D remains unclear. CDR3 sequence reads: CASSQGGGLMTEAFF. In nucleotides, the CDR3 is TGTGCCAGCAGCCAAGGGGGAGGTCTAATGACTGAAGCTTTCTTT.